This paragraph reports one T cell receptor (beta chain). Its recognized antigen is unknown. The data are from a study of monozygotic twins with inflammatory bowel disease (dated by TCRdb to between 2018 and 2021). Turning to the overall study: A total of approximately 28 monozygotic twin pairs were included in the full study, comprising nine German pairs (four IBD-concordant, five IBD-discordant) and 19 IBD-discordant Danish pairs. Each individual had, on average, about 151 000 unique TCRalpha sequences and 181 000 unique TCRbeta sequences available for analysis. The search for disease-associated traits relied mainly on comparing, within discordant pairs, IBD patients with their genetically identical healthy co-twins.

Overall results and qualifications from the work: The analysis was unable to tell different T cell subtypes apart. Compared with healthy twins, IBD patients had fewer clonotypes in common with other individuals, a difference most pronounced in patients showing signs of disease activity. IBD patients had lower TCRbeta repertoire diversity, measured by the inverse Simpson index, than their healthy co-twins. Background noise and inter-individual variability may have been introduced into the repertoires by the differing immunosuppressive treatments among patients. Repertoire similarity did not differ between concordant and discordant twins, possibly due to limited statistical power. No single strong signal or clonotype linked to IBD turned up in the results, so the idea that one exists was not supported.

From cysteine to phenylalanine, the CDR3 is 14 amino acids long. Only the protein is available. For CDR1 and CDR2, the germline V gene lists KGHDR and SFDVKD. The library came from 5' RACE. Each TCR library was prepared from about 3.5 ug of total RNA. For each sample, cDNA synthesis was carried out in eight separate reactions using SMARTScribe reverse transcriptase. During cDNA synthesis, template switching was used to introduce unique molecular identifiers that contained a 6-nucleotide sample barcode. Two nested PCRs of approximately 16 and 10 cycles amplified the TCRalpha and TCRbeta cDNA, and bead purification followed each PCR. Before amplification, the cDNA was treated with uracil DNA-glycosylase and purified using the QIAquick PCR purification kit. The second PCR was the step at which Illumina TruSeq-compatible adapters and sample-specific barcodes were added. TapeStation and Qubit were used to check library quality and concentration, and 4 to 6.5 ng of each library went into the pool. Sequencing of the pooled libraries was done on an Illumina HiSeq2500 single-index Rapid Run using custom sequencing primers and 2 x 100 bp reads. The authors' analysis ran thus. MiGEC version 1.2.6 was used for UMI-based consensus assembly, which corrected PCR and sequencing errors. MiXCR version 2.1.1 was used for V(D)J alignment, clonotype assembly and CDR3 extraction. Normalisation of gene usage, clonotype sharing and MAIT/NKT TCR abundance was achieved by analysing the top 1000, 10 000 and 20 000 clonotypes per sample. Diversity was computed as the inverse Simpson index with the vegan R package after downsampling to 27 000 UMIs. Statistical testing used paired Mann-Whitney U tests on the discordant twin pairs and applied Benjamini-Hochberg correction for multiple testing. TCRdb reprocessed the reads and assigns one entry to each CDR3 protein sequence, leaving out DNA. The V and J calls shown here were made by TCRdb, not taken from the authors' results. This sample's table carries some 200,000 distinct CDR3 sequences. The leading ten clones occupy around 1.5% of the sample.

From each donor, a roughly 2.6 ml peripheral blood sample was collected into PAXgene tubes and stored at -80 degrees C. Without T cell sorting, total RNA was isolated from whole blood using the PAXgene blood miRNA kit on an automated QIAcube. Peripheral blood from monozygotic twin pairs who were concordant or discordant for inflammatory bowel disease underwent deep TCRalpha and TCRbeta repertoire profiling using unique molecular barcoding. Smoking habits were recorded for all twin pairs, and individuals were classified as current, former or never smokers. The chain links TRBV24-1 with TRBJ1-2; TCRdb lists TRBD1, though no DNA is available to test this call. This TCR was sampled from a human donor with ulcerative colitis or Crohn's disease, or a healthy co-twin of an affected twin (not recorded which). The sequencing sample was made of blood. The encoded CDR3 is CATSPSRGVDGYTF.